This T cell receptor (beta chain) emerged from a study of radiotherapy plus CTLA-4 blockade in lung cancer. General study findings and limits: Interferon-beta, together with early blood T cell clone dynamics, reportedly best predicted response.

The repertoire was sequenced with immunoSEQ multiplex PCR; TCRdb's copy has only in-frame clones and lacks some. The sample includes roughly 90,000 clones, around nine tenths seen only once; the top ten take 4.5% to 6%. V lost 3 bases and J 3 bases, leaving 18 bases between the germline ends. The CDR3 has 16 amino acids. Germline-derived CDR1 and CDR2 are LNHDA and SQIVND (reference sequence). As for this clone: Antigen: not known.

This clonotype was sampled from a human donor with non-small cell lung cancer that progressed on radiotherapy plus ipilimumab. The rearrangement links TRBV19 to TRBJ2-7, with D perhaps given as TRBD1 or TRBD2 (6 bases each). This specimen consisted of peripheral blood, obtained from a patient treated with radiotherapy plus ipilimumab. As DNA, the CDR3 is TGTGCCAGTAGTATTGGGGTGGGAGGACAGATCTACGAGCAGTACTTC. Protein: CASSIGVGGQIYEQYF. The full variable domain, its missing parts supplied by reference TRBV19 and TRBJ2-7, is DGGITQSPKYLFRKEGQNVTLSCEQNLNHDAMYWYRQDPGQGLRLIYYSQIVNDFQKGDIAEGYSVSREKKESFPLTVTSAQKNPTAFYLCASSIGVGGQIYEQYFGPGTRLTVT.